This T cell receptor beta chain appears in the sequencing data of a study of shared clonotypes between healthy human individuals. Method: immunoSEQ multiplex PCR; TCRdb's copy keeps in-frame clones and lacks some. The sample shows nearly 2 million clones, about 95% of them seen only once. CD45RO negativity and positive selection for CCR7 defined naive CD8 cells, a population that excluded terminally differentiated effector memory CD45RA+ cells. The TCR originated in a young man in good health. Sequenced input: naive CD8+ T cells sorted from blood.

DNA for the CDR3: TGTGCCAGCAGTTATCTCGGGGAAGCTGGTGGCTACACCTTC. This encodes CASSYLGEAGGYTF. The chain couples TRBV6-5 to TRBJ1-2; D gene unclear. Trimming left V 3 bases short and J 7 bases short, with 15 bases between. The CDR3 extends over 14 amino acids. Germline CDR1 reads MNHEY; CDR2 reads SVGAGI.